A selection of T cell receptor beta chains follows, all from one sample in a study of blood T cell repertoires in COVID-19. The table came from immunoSEQ multiplex PCR; TCRdb's copy has only in-frame clones and leaves some out. The sample lists 230,000 or so clones, around 80% occurring once. Sequencing was done on a sample of peripheral blood. The receptors derive from a woman in her thirties or forties who had recovered from COVID-19. CDR3s include the opening cysteine and the closing phenylalanine or tryptophan.

>TRBV5-1
CASSLGPRQGAGGYTF
>TRBV19
CASTRGAPPEDTQYF
>TRBV5-1
CASSLAPQITNTGELFF
>TRBV6-5
CASSPGSGFVTEQFF
>TRBV9
CASSVLPVISGNTIYF
>TRBV9
CASSVDGLPLWGTEAFF
>TRBV11-3
CASSYDSVTGELFF
>TRBV7-2
CASTLDRGRGYTF
>TRBV5-6
CASSEGDASSHYGYTF
>TRBV5-1
CASQKDSWNTGELFF
>TRBV7-9
CASSLEPIRAAAYGYTF
>TRBV7-3
CASSLGLAGETQYF
>TRBV6-5
CASSGAGPSSYEQYF
>TRBV2
CASSERQGRDIQYF
>TRBV7-9
CASSLAVSGNTGELFF
>TRBV5-1
CASSSADRGEQYF
>TRBV5-1
CASSLDLLIQDEQYF
>TRBV19
CASSRQNRGPEAFF
>TRBV6-5
CASSSSSTLNYGYTF
>TRBV5-5
CASSPGTGHQPQHF
>TRBV7-2
CASSEILGAGINYGYTF
>TRBV5-4
CASSLGGTASNQPQHF
>TRBV6-1
CASSEAPAGLAGGPETQYF
>TRBV19
CASSPQGAGEAFF
>TRBV7-2
CASSLAPSGDYNEQFF
>TRBV19
CAGRDSFTDTQYF
>TRBV7-9
CASSLPWDRDTGELFF
>TRBV7-2
CASSLVSLSSGYTF
>TRBV29-1
CSASGDSSYEQYF
>TRBV5-6
CASSSGLAGRPSYNEQFF
>TRBV7-9
CASSLLASPTNEQFF
>TRBV29-1
CSVAHYRGAGELFF
>TRBV6-1
CASSELAGGRDTQYF
>TRBV4-3
CASSQDRNSYNEQFF
>TRBV5-1
CASSYAGTGVEKLFF
>TRBV7-7
CASSLNIGGDSETQYF
>TRBV9
CASSEGGQGLHEQYF
>TRBV5-1
CASSMTGRGYTF
>TRBV19
CASSISGSGELFF
>TRBV6-5
CASSIQGFEGYTF
>TRBV6-2/TRBV6-3
CASSGGSNQPQHF
>TRBV7-9
CASSLGLRDRTSNYGYTF
>TRBV15
CATSRGSGVSGELFF
>TRBV19
CASRPDRGLTGELFF
>TRBV27
CASRGRVSSYEQYF
>TRBV7-9
CASSLTEKAFF
>TRBV19
CASTERRPRDTEAFF
>TRBV6-2/TRBV6-3
CASRYHGQSFNYGYTF
>TRBV7-2
CASRGDRGATYEQYF
>TRBV11-2
CASSHRTGVNTEAFF
>TRBV14
CASSQSGGSYEQYF
>TRBV7-2
CASSLASGGAYEQYF
>TRBV7-7
CASSLMGGAGDTQYF
>TRBV7-2
CASSPQGSFSYEQYF
>TRBV19
CASSKTGATENIQYF
>TRBV12-3/TRBV12-4
CASSSTNNSPLHF
>TRBV19
CASSIGTGTHGNTIYF